This paragraph reports one T cell receptor (beta chain). Its recognized antigen is unknown. No quality values exist for individual bases; no much larger clone is one base distant. TCRbeta CDR3 regions were amplified from genomic DNA by means of the immunoSEQ Assay, a bias-controlled multiplex PCR. Per the original workflow: Nucleated cell counts per sample were estimated from amplification of reference gene primers within the assay. To quantify the absolute abundance of each unique TCRbeta CDR3 rearrangement, sequence reads were collapsed and filtered. For each sample, productive Simpson clonality was calculated by taking the square root of Simpson's diversity index across productive rearrangements. Not all clones reach the TCRdb copy of this immuneACCESS table, which keeps in-frame sequences only. Checked studies attribute under half of the gap to unresolved V genes and leave the rest unexplained. The V and J calls and clone size are taken from that table; D and trimming were inferred from the DNA. Counted in this sample were 300,000 to 400,000 clones; around nine tenths of them appeared once. The ten top clones hold about 0.89% of the sample.

This sample is part of a study of blood T cell repertoires in COVID-19 (dated by TCRdb to the early 2020s). The study in broad terms: The collaborator samples originated in the United States, Italy and Spain and spanned the acute and convalescent phases of COVID-19. The material from the prospective study consisted of cDNA or gDNA derived from T cells, B-cell-depleted T cells, or PBMCs. Subjects who had been exposed to COVID-19, were actively infected with it, or had recovered from it provided the deeply sampled blood TCRbeta repertoires that made up the dataset. The repertoires were made available in a free public database intended to serve as a resource for research on the immune response to SARS-CoV-2. Samples came from the ongoing ImmuneRACE study (first 160 participants) plus 1,254 subjects from 6 global collaborators. Nearly every sample came with metadata listing a de-identified subject ID, COVID-19 status, age in years and sex. Where HLA class I and class II types were available, the types were taken from metadata supplied by the sample provider, not from assay-based typing.

Broader findings and caveats from the paper: The amount of clinical and demographic metadata varied by source and participant and was provided uncurated.

Participants in the prospective study were aged roughly 18 to 95 years, lived in more than 20 United States geographic areas, and enrolled through a virtual design. Cohort assignment in the prospective study relied on participant-reported clinical history from a screening survey and a study questionnaire. Mobile phlebotomists in the prospective study collected whole blood, serum and a nasopharyngeal or oropharyngeal swab from every participant. Prospective study participants could optionally give additional blood draws and questionnaires over an approximately two-month period. Prospective study blood samples were shipped either frozen or at room temperature before DNA extraction. The junction shows trimming of 5 bases on V and 5 bases on J, plus 18 bases between the germline ends. The CDR3 has 15 amino acids, counting the end cysteine and phenylalanine. The read is trimmed to its CDR3 DNA, 45 bases read in frame from base 1. Based on the germline V gene (reference sequence), the CDR1 and CDR2 sequences are SEHNR and FQNEAQ.

The chain is encoded by TRBV7-9 joined to TRBJ1-1, with a tentative D gene TRBD1 over 5 matching bases. Material for sequencing was PBMCs or T cells enriched from blood (not recorded which). The TCR comes from a woman in her 30s with acute COVID-19. The CDR3 region has the sequence CASSRLLGADTEAFF. The bases read TGTGCCAGCAGCCGTTTGTTAGGGGCGGATACTGAAGCTTTCTTT.